This TCR beta chain was captured in a study of early T cells in non-severe SARS-CoV-2 infection. Overall study: Sequenced bulk RNA came from whole blood that was unsorted, and chains were unpaired.

Study observations and caveats: VDJdb matches were skewed toward anti-spike CD8 T cell responses.

This clonotype was detected many times. Its matching antigen is unknown. V was pared by 4 bases and J by 6 bases, with 13 bases between. Germline assignment: CDR1 MDHEN and CDR2 SYDVKM. This CDR3 region has 14 residues. Individual cDNA molecules each received unique molecular identifiers attached to them. TCRdb reanalysed the 5' RACE reads using MiXCR and keeps one entry per CDR3 protein. The repertoire has about 30,000 distinct CDR3 sequences, 6.6% of them found once; the top ten carry 37%. This clonotype originated in an adult who was a healthcare worker with PCR-confirmed SARS-CoV-2 infection or an uninfected control (not recorded which). The chain carries TRBV28 and TRBJ1-5, with D perhaps TRBD1 (5 bases). Material: whole blood. This CDR3 reads CASSSTGTSQPQHF. CDR3 DNA: TGTGCCAGCAGTTCAACCGGGACTAGTCAGCCCCAGCATTTT.